A single sample is the source of the 16 T cell receptor beta chains below, sequenced in a study of T cells in Graves' hyperthyroidism and ophthalmopathy. Amplification targeted TCR beta CDR3 regions from RNA transcripts. HTBI primers were the set used in a first-round RT-PCR of the TCR CDR3. TCRdb reanalysed the multiplex PCR reads using MiXCR and keeps one entry per CDR3 protein. The sample records under 600,000 distinct CDR3 sequences, approximately 15% being singletons. Sequenced input: blood. Every receptor here comes from a woman aged 40-49 years with Graves' ophthalmopathy.

The V gene is TRBV6-6, the J gene TRBJ2-5; D tentatively reads TRBD1 or TRBD2 (5 bases each). CDR1 is MNHNY, CDR2 SVGAGI, per germline (reference sequence). V was shortened by 0 bases and J by 4 bases, with 12 bases between the two germline ends. The CDR3 runs 15 residues. The CDR3 nucleotides read TGTGCCAGCAGTTACTCGGGGGAAAGGAGAGAGACCCAGTACTTC. It specifies CASSYSGERRETQYF.

Of note for this clonotype: This may be a read error: a much more frequent sequence differs by one nucleotide. The chain recombines TRBV27 with TRBJ1-2; 7 nucleotides match TRBD1. CDR3 length equals 14 residues. Germline assignment: CDR1 MNHEY and CDR2 SMNVEV (reference sequence). This chain's CDR3 is CVSSWDRNSYGYTF. The CDR3 nucleotides are TGTGTCAGCAGTTGGGACAGAAATTCCTATGGCTACACCTTC.

Many counts were recorded for this clonotype. The chain joins TRBV3-1 to TRBJ2-3; TRBD1 matches 7 bases. V dropped 4 bases and J dropped 9; count of bases not matched to a gene: 1. Per germline, CDR1 LGHDT and CDR2 YNNKEL (reference sequence). This CDR3 region has 11 residues. CDR3 amino acids: CASSRGGTQYF. CDR3 bases: TGTGCCAGCAGCCGAGGGGGCACGCAGTATTTT.

The gene calls are TRBV29-1 and TRBJ2-7; perhaps TRBD1 as D (6 bases). Germline loops: CDR1 SQVTM, CDR2 ANQGSEA. V lost 7 bases to trimming and J lost 4 bases, with 17 bases between them. CDR3 size: 13 residues. CDR3 coding DNA: TGCAGCGCCGTGGGGGCTAGCACTTACGAGCAGTACTTC. It codes for CSAVGASTYEQYF.

The chain joins TRBV5-6 to TRBJ1-5, with a possible D match to TRBD1 (5 bases). CDR1 is SGHDT and CDR2 is YYEEEE in the germline V gene. V dropped 0 bases and J dropped 0 bases, with 22 bases sitting between them. The CDR3 consists of 20 residues. The CDR3 here is CASSLDVTPGGFYSNQPQHF. In DNA form, the CDR3 reads TGTGCCAGCAGCTTGGATGTGACCCCCGGGGGATTTTATAGCAATCAGCCCCAGCATTTT.

In this sample, this clonotype turned up many times. V usage is TRBV27 and J usage is TRBJ2-1; D gene uncertain. The CDR3 totals 15 residues. V was clipped by 2 bases and J by 2 bases, with 10 bases between them. Germline values: CDR1 MNHEY, CDR2 SMNVEV (reference sequence). CDR3 nucleotides: TGTGCCAGCAGTTTAAATTTTGGAGCCTACAATGAGCAGTTCTTC. Its protein is CASSLNFGAYNEQFF.

This clonotype has a count of ten or more. The V gene is TRBV11-2, the J gene TRBJ2-3; D possibly corresponds to TRBD2 (5 bases). Germline V gene sequence: CDR1 SGHAT, CDR2 FQNNGV. V was trimmed by 7 bases and J by 0 bases, leaving 14 bases between them. This CDR3 comprises 15 residues. The CDR3 nucleotides are TGTGCCAGCACCAGGACGGGAACGAGCACAGATACGCAGTATTTT. Residues: CASTRTGTSTDTQYF. The whole variable domain, filled in from reference TRBV11-2 and TRBJ2-3, reads EAGVAQSPRYKIIEKRQSVAFWCNPISGHATLYWYQQILGQGPKLLIQFQNNGVVDDSQLPKDRFSAERLKGVDSTLKIQPAKLEDSAVYLCASTRTGTSTDTQYFGPGTRLTVL.

The chain combines TRBV10-3 with TRBJ2-3; perhaps TRBD2 as D (6 bases). This CDR3 region has 16 residues. Germline V gives CDR1 ENHRY, CDR2 SYGVKD. Trimming removed 6 bases from V and 2 bases from J, with 18 bases in between. CDR3 region: CAIRTGTSPDTDTQYF. Written as DNA, the CDR3 is TGTGCCATCAGAACCGGTACTAGCCCCGACACAGATACGCAGTATTTT.

This clonotype has a count of ten or more. The J gene is TRBJ2-1, the V gene TRBV24-1, with a weak D call TRBD1 (6 bases). V shed 1 base and J shed 6 bases, with 15 bases lying between them. Germline CDR1 reads KGHDR; CDR2 reads SFDVKD. This CDR3 comprises 16 residues. DNA for the CDR3: TGTGCCACCAGTGATTTCGGGCAGGGGAGTAGCAATGAGCAGTTCTTC. Translation gives CATSDFGQGSSNEQFF.

A note on this clonotype: One base away lies a much larger clone, so this may be a sequencing read error. Because it lacks the conserved phenylalanine or tryptophan at the end, this CDR3 is likely a read error. This chain connects TRBV20-1 to TRBJ1-1; the D is unclear. Germline CDR1 DFQATT, CDR2 SNEGSKA (reference sequence). The CDR3 contains 13 residues. V dropped 3 bases and J dropped 0 bases, with 8 bases sitting between them. The CDR3 DNA sequence: TGCAGTGCTAGTGCAGGATTGAACACTGAAGCTTTCCTT. Translation gives CSASAGLNTEAFL.

This clonotype was recorded at least ten times. The J gene is TRBJ2-3, the V gene TRBV10-1; 7 bases map to TRBD1. Per the germline V gene, CDR1 is WNHNN and CDR2 is SYGVQD (reference sequence). V shed 6 bases and J 10 bases; nucleotides not matched to a gene: 10. This CDR3 has 13 amino acids. CDR3 sequence reads: CASRRGPPLAQYF. The CDR3 nucleotides read TGCGCCAGCAGGAGGGGGCCCCCCCTCGCGCAGTATTTT.

In the case of this clonotype: One end of the junction does not line up with germline, which may come from a read error. The J gene is TRBJ2-1, the V gene TRBV20-1, with a possible D match to TRBD1 (7 bases). CDR3 length: 15 residues. The germline V gene encodes CDR1 DFQATT and CDR2 SNEGSKA (reference sequence). CDR3 residues: CSAPGDSSSYSEQFF. The DNA of the CDR3 is TGCAGTGCGCCGGGGGACAGTTCTAGCTACAGTGAGCAGTTCTTC.

This clonotype was seen at least ten times. This sequence joins TRBV19 and TRBJ2-5; D uncertain. Germline V lookup: CDR1 LNHDA, CDR2 SQIVND (reference sequence). Trimming left V 6 bases short and J 6 bases short, with 8 bases between. The CDR3 runs to 11 residues. The CDR3, as DNA: TGTGCCAGTAGGAGTGGGCAGACCCAGTACTTC. Protein: CASRSGQTQYF.

This chain connects TRBV6-5 to TRBJ2-1; TRBD2 matches at 7 bases. V gave up 2 bases and J gave up 0 bases; unmatched junction bases: 4. Per germline, CDR1 MNHEY and CDR2 SVGAGI. This CDR3 region has 16 residues. The CDR3 sequence is CASSYRRESSYNEQFF. CDR3 DNA sequence: TGTGCCAGCAGTTACCGGCGGGAGAGCTCCTACAATGAGCAGTTCTTC.

The chain carries TRBV4-1 and TRBJ1-5; no reliable D call. CDR1 and CDR2 (germline): MGHRA, YSYEKL. V was shortened by 4 bases and J by 6 bases, with 10 bases between the two germline ends. This CDR3 spans 13 amino acids. The DNA for the CDR3 is TGCGCCAGCAGCCTAAACCCTACTCAGCCCCAGCATTTT. Translated: CASSLNPTQPQHF.

The chain is built from TRBV19 and TRBJ2-5; TRBD1 agrees at 10 bases. CDR1 and CDR2 from the germline V gene are LNHDA and SQIVND (reference sequence). This CDR3 has 15 amino acids. The ends lost 6 bases at V and 5 bases at J; junction bases unmatched: 9. CDR3 loop: CASRPGQGRLETQYF. The CDR3 nucleotides are TGTGCCAGTAGACCGGGACAGGGGCGGTTGGAGACCCAGTACTTC.